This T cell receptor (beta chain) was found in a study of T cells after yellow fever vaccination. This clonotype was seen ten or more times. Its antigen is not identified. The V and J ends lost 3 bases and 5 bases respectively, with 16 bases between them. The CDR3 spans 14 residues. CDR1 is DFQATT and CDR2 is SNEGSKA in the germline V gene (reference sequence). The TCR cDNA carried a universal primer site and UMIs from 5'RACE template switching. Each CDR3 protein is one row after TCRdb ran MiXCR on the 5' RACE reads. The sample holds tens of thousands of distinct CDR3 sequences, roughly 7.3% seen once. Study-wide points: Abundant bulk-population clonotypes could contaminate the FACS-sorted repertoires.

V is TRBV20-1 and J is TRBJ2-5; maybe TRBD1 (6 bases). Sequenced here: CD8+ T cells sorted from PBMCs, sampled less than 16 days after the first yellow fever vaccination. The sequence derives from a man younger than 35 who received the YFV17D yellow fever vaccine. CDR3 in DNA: TGCAGTGCTAGGGCAGGGGAATCCAGGGAGACCCAGTACTTC. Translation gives CSARAGESRETQYF.